This TCR beta chain is from a study of metastatic and nonmetastatic thyroid tumors (dated by TCRdb to about 2020). For context, the study as a whole: Repertoires were compared across peripheral blood and tumor or nodule tissue samples from malignant and benign thyroid patients. The paper's findings and limits, for the study overall: In both blood and tumor samples, malignant tumors were reported to have significantly higher TCR beta diversity than benign nodules.

Library prep was done by PCR. TCRdb lists the instrument as Illumina HiSeq 4000. High-throughput sequencing was used to profile the TCR beta-chain CDR3 region of every patient. Concerning the study's data processing: A classifier to discriminate distant-metastatic papillary thyroid cancer patients was built from CDR3 differences across clinicopathological groups. The Shannon index was used to measure repertoire diversity, and the Morisita-Horn index was used to measure how similar tumor and blood repertoires were. The public sequencing data were trimmed at Q25 with fastp and processed into clonotypes with MiXCR by TCRdb, which kept only in-frame beta chains. The V and J calls here are based on TCRdb, not the publication. Counted in this sample were tens of thousands of clones; approximately 30% of them appeared once. The ten largest account for roughly a tenth of the sample. This clone was seen a few times. Which antigen it targets is not known. The junction shows a germline mismatch at one end, possibly a read error. This sample includes further DNA sequences coding for the same CDR3.

CDR1 is given as MNHEY and CDR2 as SVGAGI, both from the germline V gene. The CDR3 runs 15 residues from the cysteine to the phenylalanine. This entry keeps only the CDR3 DNA: 45 bases, framed from base 1. None of the patients had been given any treatment before thyroid surgery. Using T-cell receptor beta sequencing, the researchers looked back retrospectively at clinical samples from patients, gathered between about 2011 and 2019. This clonotype was sampled from a male donor with papillary thyroid cancer or a benign thyroid nodule (not recorded which). Some clones in this sample may be carry-over from other donors' samples. This receptor chain uses TRBV6-5 and TRBJ2-6; no D gene call is confident. The sample was blood. The DNA sequence follows: TGTGCCAGCAGTTTTGAGGCGTCTGGTGCCAACTTCCTGACTTTC. This gives the protein CASSFEASGANFLTF.